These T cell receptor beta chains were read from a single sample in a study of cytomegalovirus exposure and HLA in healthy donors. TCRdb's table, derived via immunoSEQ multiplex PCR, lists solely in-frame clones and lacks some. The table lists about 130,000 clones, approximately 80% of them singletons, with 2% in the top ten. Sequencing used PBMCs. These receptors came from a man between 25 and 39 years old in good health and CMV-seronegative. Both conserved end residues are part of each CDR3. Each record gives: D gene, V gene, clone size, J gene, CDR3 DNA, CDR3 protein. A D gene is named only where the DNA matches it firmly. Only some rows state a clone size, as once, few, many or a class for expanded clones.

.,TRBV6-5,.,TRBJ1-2,TGTGCCAGCAGTGTCGGACAGAATGGCTACACCTTC,CASSVGQNGYTF
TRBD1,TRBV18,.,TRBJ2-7,TGTGCCAGCTCTCGCGCATACAGGCAGTCCAGGGGGACCTACGAGCAGTACTTC,CASSRAYRQSRGTYEQYF
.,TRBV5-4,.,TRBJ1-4,TGTGCCAGCAGCCCCGGGGAGCCAACTAATGAAAAACTGTTTTTT,CASSPGEPTNEKLFF
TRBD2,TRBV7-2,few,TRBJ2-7,TGTGCCAGCAGCTTCGGGGCGGGAGGGGGGTACGAGCAGTACTTC,CASSFGAGGGYEQYF
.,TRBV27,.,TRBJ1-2,TGTGCCAGCAGTTTATCGACAGCTTCTAACTATGGCTACACCTTC,CASSLSTASNYGYTF
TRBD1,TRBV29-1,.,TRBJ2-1,TGCAGCGTCCTCGACAGGGCCCCCTACAATGAGCAGTTCTTC,CSVLDRAPYNEQFF
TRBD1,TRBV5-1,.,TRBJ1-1,TGCGCCAGCAGCTTACAGGGGGCTGGCACTGAAGCTTTCTTT,CASSLQGAGTEAFF
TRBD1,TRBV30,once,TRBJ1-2,TGTGCCTGGAGCGGCACAGGGGGCTACTATGGCTACACCTTC,CAWSGTGGYYGYTF
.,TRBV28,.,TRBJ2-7,TGTGCCAGCGCCCTGGGGCACTACGAGCAGTACTTC,CASALGHYEQYF
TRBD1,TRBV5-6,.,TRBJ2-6,TGTGCCAGCAGCGCCGGACAGGGGGCGTCTGGGGCCAACGTCCTGACTTTC,CASSAGQGASGANVLTF
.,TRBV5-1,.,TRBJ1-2,TGCGCCAGCAGCTTGAATCAGGGTGGCTACACCTTC,CASSLNQGGYTF
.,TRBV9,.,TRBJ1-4,TGTGCCAGCAGCGATAAGGACAGTTTTAATGAAAAACTGTTTTTT,CASSDKDSFNEKLFF
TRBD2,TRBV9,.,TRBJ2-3,TGTGCCAGCAGCGTAGATCCGGGAGGGCCGCATACGCAGTATTTT,CASSVDPGGPHTQYF
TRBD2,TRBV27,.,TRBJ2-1,TGTGCCAGCAGTTTTGGACTAGCGGCTCCGGCTGAGCAGTTCTTC,CASSFGLAAPAEQFF
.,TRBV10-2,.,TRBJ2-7,TGCGCCAGCAGTGAGAGGACAGCCTACGAGCAGTACTTC,CASSERTAYEQYF
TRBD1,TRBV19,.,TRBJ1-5,TGTGCCAGTAGTAGGGGACAGGGAGTCTGGCCCCAGCATTTT,CASSRGQGVWPQHF
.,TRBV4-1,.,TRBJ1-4,TGCGCCAGCAGCCAAATTAGGGGGAGGGGAGGGACTAATGAAAAACTGTTTTTT,CASSQIRGRGGTNEKLFF
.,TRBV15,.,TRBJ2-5,TGTGCCACCAGCAGCTTCAGAGAGACCCAGTACTTC,CATSSFRETQYF
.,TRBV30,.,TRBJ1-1,TGTGCCTGGACAAGTGGTAGCGTGGGCACTGAAGCTTTCTTT,CAWTSGSVGTEAFF
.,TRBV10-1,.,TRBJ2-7,TGCGCCAGCAGTGGGGGAGTTGGGGAAACCAAGCAGTACTTC,CASSGGVGETKQYF
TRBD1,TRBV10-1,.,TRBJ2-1,TGCGCCAGCAGTACCGGGACAGGGAACAATGAGCAGTTCTTC,CASSTGTGNNEQFF
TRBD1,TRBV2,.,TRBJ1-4,TGTGCCAGCAGTGAGGGACAGGCGGGGGATGAAAAACTGTTTTTT,CASSEGQAGDEKLFF
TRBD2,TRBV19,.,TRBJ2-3,TGTGCCAGCAGGACTAGCGGGAATACAGATACGCAGTATTTT,CASRTSGNTDTQYF
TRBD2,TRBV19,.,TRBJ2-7,TGTGCCAGTAGTAGGGGACTAGCGGGGCCGAGGGGCTCCTACGAGCAGTACTTC,CASSRGLAGPRGSYEQYF
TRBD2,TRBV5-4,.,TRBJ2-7,TGTGCCAGCAGCTTGTACCCACCTAGCGGGAGATCTGGGGCTTACGAGCAGTACTTC,CASSLYPPSGRSGAYEQYF
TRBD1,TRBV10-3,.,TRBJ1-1,TGTGCCATCAGTGACGGGACAGGGGCGGCTTTCTTT,CAISDGTGAAFF
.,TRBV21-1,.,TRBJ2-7,TGTGCCAGCAGCAAATACGGGGCAGGGGCCTCCTACGAGCAGTACTTC,CASSKYGAGASYEQYF